Sequencing of this TCR beta chain was carried out in a study of PD-1 blockade in mismatch repair-deficient tumors. General study points: Tumor-resident clones, often absent from pretreatment blood, expanded after pembrolizumab and then contracted.

Germline V gene lookup returns CDR1 SGHTA and CDR2 FQGNSA. V dropped 5 bases and J dropped 4; count of bases not matched to a gene: 10. The CDR3 is made up of 16 amino acids. Assay used: immunoSEQ multiplex PCR; TCRdb lists only in-frame clones, some missing. The sample carries fewer than 50,000 clones, roughly 77% recorded once. With respect to this clone: Its target is unknown.

The J gene is TRBJ2-3, the V gene TRBV7-2; TRBD1 aligns across 9 bases. The source material was peripheral blood, sampled 4 weeks after starting pembrolizumab. The source is an adult with mismatch repair-deficient cancer. DNA for the CDR3: TGTGCCAGCAGCCCAACTCCGGGACAGGGAGCAGATACGCAGTATTTT. Translating gives CASSPTPGQGADTQYF.